This TCR beta chain came from a study of T cells in Graves' hyperthyroidism and ophthalmopathy (dated by TCRdb to between 2018 and 2020). Describing the broader study: A discovery cohort of about a hundred patients, about 44 with Graves' ophthalmopathy and approximately 55 with stable Graves' hyperthyroidism, was used to find distinguishing TCR V-J signatures. The 80 to 100 discovery patients were randomly divided into training and test sets at a 7:3 ratio. The paper describes TCR Vbeta CDR3 sequencing of 140 or so peripheral blood samples, made up of 43 ophthalmopathy patients, 70 to 80 hyperthyroidism patients and roughly 17 progressor patients. Whether ophthalmopathy could be predicted prospectively was tested in an independent validation cohort made up of under 20 hyperthyroidism patients plus 17 patients who later progressed to ophthalmopathy. After blood sampling, hyperthyroidism patients were treated with methimazole at a starting dose of 30 mg daily, and ophthalmopathy patients were treated with high-dose intravenous methylprednisolone. Thyroid tissue and blood T-cell repertoires from roughly 6 Graves' hyperthyroidism patients were also compared in the study.

Results and caveats for the whole study, not just this receptor: In cross-validation, a model built on a 13 V-J signature told ophthalmopathy apart from stable hyperthyroidism with less than 90% sensitivity and 81% to 82% specificity, and in testing the same model reached 80%/75%. Sample size was not statistically predetermined, and blinding of investigators to group allocation was not performed. Most expanded thyroid clonotypes (frequency above 0.001) were also detected in blood, a finding suggesting that blood repertoires may reflect thyroid immune responses. During validation, the model predicted progression to ophthalmopathy a median of roughly six months ahead of onset, with more than 55% sensitivity and less than 85% specificity.

A distance of 9 bases separates the germline ends of V and J, which lose 1 base and 2 bases respectively. Including cysteine and phenylalanine, the CDR3 has 16 amino acids. Only CDR3 DNA remains: 48 bases, in frame from the first base. The CDR1 and CDR2 encoded by the germline V gene are SGHTA and FQGNSA. TCR beta CDR3 regions were amplified from RNA transcripts. The TCR CDR3 was subjected to a first round of RT-PCR using the HTBI primer set and the Qiagen OneStep RT-PCR kit. A second multiplex PCR round built the libraries, followed by size selection and purification. The libraries were sequenced on an Illumina HiSeq2000 using paired-end 100 bp reads. The study's own analysis went as follows. SOAPnuke was used to process the raw data, throwing out any read that contained adapters or uncalled bases, had a mean Phred below 15, or lacked an exact constant-primer or identifier match. COPE v1.2.5 was used to merge the high-quality paired reads, and each unique nucleotide sequence was defined as a clonotype. MiTCR v1.1 was used to align clonotypes to the IMGT TRBV, TRBD and TRBJ reference segments. The analysis included only V-J combinations with a frequency above 0.0001, which together covered about 99% of the repertoires. The TCS score was defined as F50 (clonal expansion) divided by E x V (chaos), with BLOSUM62-based TCRdist calculated between CDR3 peptides within each V-J. Welch's t-statistics and random forest reduced 500 to 550 V-J features to roughly 13, which were used in a naive Bayes classifier (R e1071). The similarity between thyroid and blood repertoires was quantified using the Morisita-Horn index. The raw public reads went through TCRdb reprocessing: fastp at Q25, MiXCR clone calling, in-frame beta chains kept. All rows with the same CDR3 protein become a single entry with the most common DNA and genes. TCRdb, not the original authors, processed these V and J calls. Within this sample are more than 40,000 distinct CDR3 sequences, with more than 40% of them counted one time only. The ten largest clones take up approximately 30% of the sample.

In regard to this clonotype: Its antigen has not been determined. Base qualities are not at hand, and no much larger clone is one base apart.

Graves' hyperthyroidism was defined as stable when no progression to ophthalmopathy occurred over 18 months of follow-up. Hyperthyroidism patients were newly diagnosed, with disease duration under 2 months, and aged 18 to 65 years. The study excluded patients with uncontrolled infections, other autoimmune diseases, pregnancy or lactation. Clinical symptoms, serum thyroxine and TRAb, thyroid ultrasound, and orbital computed tomography formed the basis for the diagnoses. Total RNA was extracted using Trizol reagent, and RNA quality was assessed on an Agilent 2100 Bioanalyzer. The rearrangement combines TRBV7-2 with TRBJ2-6; the D gene assignment is ambiguous. Input material: peripheral blood or thyroid tissue (not recorded which). The source is a woman in her forties or fifties with Graves' hyperthyroidism. The CDR3 has the sequence CASSLGVGTGANVLTF. The DNA sequence is TGTGCCAGCAGCTTAGGGGTAGGGACTGGGGCCAACGTCCTGACTTTC.